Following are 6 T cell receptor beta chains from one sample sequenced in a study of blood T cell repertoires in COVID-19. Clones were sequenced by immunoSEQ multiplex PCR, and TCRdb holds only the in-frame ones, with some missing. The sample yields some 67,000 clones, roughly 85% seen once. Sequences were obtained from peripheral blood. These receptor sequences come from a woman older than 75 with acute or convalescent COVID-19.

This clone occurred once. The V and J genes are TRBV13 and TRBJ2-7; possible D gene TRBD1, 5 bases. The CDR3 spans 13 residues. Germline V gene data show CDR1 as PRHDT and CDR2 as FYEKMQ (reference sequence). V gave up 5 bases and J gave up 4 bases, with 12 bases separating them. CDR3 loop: CASSTTTDYEQYF. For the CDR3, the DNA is TGTGCCAGCAGCACCACGACAGATTACGAGCAGTACTTC. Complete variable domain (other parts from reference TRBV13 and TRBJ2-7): AAGVIQSPRHLIKEKRETATLKCYPIPRHDTVYWYQQGPGQDPQFLISFYEKMQSDKGSIPDRFSAQQFSDYHSELNMSSLELGDSALYFCASSTTTDYEQYFGPGTRLTVT.

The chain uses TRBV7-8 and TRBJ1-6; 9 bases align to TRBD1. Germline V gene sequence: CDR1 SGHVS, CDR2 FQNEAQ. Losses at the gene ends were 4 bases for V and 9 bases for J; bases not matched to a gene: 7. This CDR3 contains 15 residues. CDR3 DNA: TGTGCCAGCAGCTCCCCGGGACAGGGCAGTTCACCCCTCCACTTT. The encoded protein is CASSSPGQGSSPLHF.

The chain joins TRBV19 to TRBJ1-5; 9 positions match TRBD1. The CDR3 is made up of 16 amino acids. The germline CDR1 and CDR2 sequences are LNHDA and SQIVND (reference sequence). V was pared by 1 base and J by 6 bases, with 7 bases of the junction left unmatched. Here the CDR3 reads CASSIVWDRAGQPQHF. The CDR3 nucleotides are TGTGCCAGTAGTATAGTATGGGACAGGGCTGGTCAGCCCCAGCATTTT.

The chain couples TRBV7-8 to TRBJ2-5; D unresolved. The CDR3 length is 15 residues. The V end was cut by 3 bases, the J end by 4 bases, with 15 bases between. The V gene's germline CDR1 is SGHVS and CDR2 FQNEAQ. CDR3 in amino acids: CASSFDNWLGETQYF. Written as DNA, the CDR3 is TGTGCCAGCAGCTTCGACAACTGGCTGGGAGAGACCCAGTACTTC.

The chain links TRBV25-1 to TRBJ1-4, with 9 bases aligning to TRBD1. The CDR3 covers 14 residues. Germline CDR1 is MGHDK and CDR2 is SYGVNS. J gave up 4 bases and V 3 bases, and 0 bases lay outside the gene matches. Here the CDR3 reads CASSEGQGNEKLFF. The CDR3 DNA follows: TGTGCCAGCAGTGAGGGACAGGGTAATGAAAAACTGTTTTTT.

The CDR3: CASSLGQGGQPQHF. Written as DNA, the CDR3 is TGTGCCAGCAGCTTAGGGCAGGGGGGTCAGCCCCAGCATTTT. The chain has TRBV5-8 and TRBJ1-5; 7 bases map to TRBD1. There are 14 residues in the CDR3. V trimming: 2 bases; J trimming: 6 bases; junction bases outside the gene matches: 5. In germline, CDR1 is SGHTS, CDR2 YDEGEE.